Detailed here is one TCR beta chain. The antigen is not known. Germline V lookup: CDR1 SGHRS, CDR2 YFSETQ. The CDR3 sequence is 12 residues long. V dropped 0 bases and J dropped 4 bases, with 4 bases sitting between them. Profiled with immunoSEQ multiplex PCR; TCRdb holds only in-frame clones, not every one. Found here are 2 million to 2.5 million clones, roughly 96% of them singletons; the top ten hold roughly 0.13%. This entry is derived from a study of shared clonotypes between healthy human individuals. Looking at the study overall: Per donor, three plates held CD4 naive cells, three held CD4 memory, two held CD8 naive and one held CD8 memory.

Study observations and caveats: Lower generation probabilities were found for non-shared clonotypes than for those shared by all four donors.

This receptor was identified in a man aged 18 to 29 in good health. Sequencing used naive CD4+ T cells sorted from blood. Indicated subset: CD45RA+ positively selected. The chain combines TRBV5-1 with TRBJ1-1; D call uncertain. CDR3 coding DNA: TGCGCCAGCAGCTTGGACACCACTGAAGCTTTCTTT. Amino acids: CASSLDTTEAFF.